These 29 T cell receptor beta chains share one sample of origin, sequenced in a study of blood T cell repertoires in COVID-19. TCRdb keeps only in-frame clones here, not all; method: immunoSEQ multiplex PCR. The sample lists 120,000 to 150,000 clones, 85% seen once, with around 6.5% in the top ten. The sequenced material came from PBMCs or T cells enriched from blood (not recorded which). The receptors shown here come from a woman in her 40s who had recovered from COVID-19.

CDR3 in amino acids: CASGDRAHNQPQHF. The CDR3 DNA is TGTGCCAGCGGGGACAGGGCCCACAATCAGCCCCAGCATTTT. V and J are TRBV6-5 and TRBJ1-5; 9 nucleotides line up with TRBD1. The CDR3 has 14 amino acids. The germline gives CDR1 MNHEY, CDR2 SVGAGI. J lost 3 bases, V lost 8 bases, and 5 bases had no gene match.

In its sample, this clone was seen a few times. In the same sample, other DNA sequences code for this CDR3. V usage is TRBV3-1 (or the pseudogene TRBV3-2) and J usage is TRBJ2-7; D uncertain. Trimming took 5 bases from V and 0 from J, leaving 2 bases between them. Germline CDR1 and CDR2: LGHDT and YNNKEL (reference sequence). The length of the CDR3 is 11 residues. The CDR3 loop reads CASSYSYEQYF. In nucleotides, the CDR3 is TGTGCCAGCAGCTACTCCTACGAGCAGTACTTC.

The V call is TRBV5-4, the J call TRBJ1-2; D may be TRBD1 (5 bases). The germline CDR1 and CDR2 sequences are SGHNT and YYREEE (reference sequence). Trimming left V 0 bases short and J 6 bases short, with 18 bases between. CDR3 size: 16 residues. The chain's CDR3 is CASSLEGSRRSHGYTF. Written as DNA, the CDR3 is TGTGCCAGCAGCTTGGAGGGGTCCAGGCGCTCTCATGGCTACACCTTC.

The chain carries TRBV24-1 and TRBJ2-5; D not resolved. V was shortened by 3 bases and J by 0 bases, with 10 bases between the two germline ends. This CDR3 comprises 15 residues. The V gene's germline CDR1 is KGHDR and CDR2 SFDVKD. CDR3 nucleotide sequence: TGTGCCACCAGTGATGTGGCGGATAACCAAGAGACCCAGTACTTC. Its translation is CATSDVADNQETQYF.

This clone was counted a single time. The same CDR3 is also encoded by other DNA sequences in this sample. CDR3 in amino acids: CASSPGTVTDTQYF. CDR3 sequence (DNA): TGTGCCAGTAGTCCAGGGACAGTTACAGATACGCAGTATTTT. The chain joins TRBV19 to TRBJ2-3; 7 bases are shared with TRBD1. The CDR3 totals 14 residues. Germline V gene data show CDR1 as LNHDA and CDR2 as SQIVND (reference sequence). Trimming took 5 bases from V and 3 from J; bases not matched to a gene: 5.

The rearrangement joins TRBV21-1 to TRBJ1-6. TRBV21-1 is described as a pseudogene. The CDR3 loop spans 16 amino acids. The CDR3 is CASRRKTRVPNSPLHF. The CDR3 bases are TGTGCCAGCCGGAGGAAGACACGGGTCCCTAATTCACCCCTCCACTTT.

This sequence joins TRBV29-1 and TRBJ1-5; D perhaps matches TRBD1 (6 bases). The V end lost 5 bases, the J end lost 3 bases, and 14 bases lay between the germline ends. CDR3 size: 14 residues. Germline V gene data show CDR1 as SQVTM and CDR2 as ANQGSEA. The CDR3 loop is CSVSWTENNQPQHF. CDR3 sequence (DNA): TGCAGCGTTTCCTGGACAGAGAACAATCAGCCCCAGCATTTT.

The chain combines TRBV18 with TRBJ2-2; 8 bases line up with TRBD1. The junction had 3 bases not matched to a gene; V was cut back by 5 bases and J by 1 base. There are 15 residues in the CDR3. Germline V gives CDR1 KGHSH, CDR2 LQKENI. CDR3 region: CASSSGTGNTGELFF. The CDR3 nucleotides read TGTGCCAGCTCATCGGGGACAGGGAACACCGGGGAGCTGTTTTTT.

The chain uses TRBV6-6 and TRBJ1-3, with 8 bases that match TRBD1. The V gene end was trimmed by 6 bases and the J gene end by 4 bases; junction bases not matched to a gene: 5. The CDR3 spans 14 residues. CDR1 and CDR2 from the germline V gene are MNHNY and SVGAGI (reference sequence). In DNA, the CDR3 is TGTGCCAGCAGCCGGACAGGGTCGGGAAACACCATATATTTT. Amino acid sequence: CASSRTGSGNTIYF.

The chain has TRBV2 and TRBJ2-7, with a weak D call TRBD1 (5 bases). Germline-derived CDR1 and CDR2 are SNHLY and FYNNEI. V lost 7 bases, J lost 6 bases, and 16 bases lay in between. This CDR3 region has 13 residues. The DNA for the CDR3 is TGTGCCAGCAACGGGCAGGGCCCCGGCGAGCAGTACTTC. Protein sequence: CASNGQGPGEQYF. The full variable domain, rest sourced from reference TRBV2 and TRBJ2-7, is EPEVTQTPSHQVTQMGQEVILRCVPISNHLYFYWYRQILGQKVEFLVSFYNNEISEKSEIFDDQFSVERPDGSNFTLKIRSTKLEDSAMYFCASNGQGPGEQYFGPGTRLTVT.

This clone has a single count. The rearrangement uses TRBV30 and TRBJ1-2; D remains unclear. V was clipped by 1 base and J by 1 base, with 10 bases between them. Germline CDR1 and CDR2: GTSNPN and SVGIG (reference sequence). The CDR3 totals 14 residues. CDR3 amino acids: CAWSEEGGNYGYTF. CDR3 DNA sequence: TGTGCCTGGAGTGAGGAGGGAGGTAACTATGGCTACACCTTC.

The CDR3, as DNA: TGCGCCAGCAGCCAAGGACTAGCGGGGGGTACCGACTACACAGATACGCAGTATTTT. This encodes CASSQGLAGGTDYTDTQYF. This chain joins TRBV4-1 and TRBJ2-3, with 13 bases aligning to TRBD2. The CDR3 contains 19 residues. The V gene end was trimmed by 1 base and the J gene end by 2 bases; junction bases not matched to a gene: 9. Germline values: CDR1 MGHRA, CDR2 YSYEKL.

This clone was detected only once. This sequence joins TRBV5-4 and TRBJ1-1; 7 nucleotides align to TRBD1. Trimming took 5 bases from V and 1 from J; bases not matched to a gene: 5. This CDR3 has 14 residues. Looked up from germline, CDR1 is SGHNT and CDR2 is YYREEE (reference sequence). DNA of the CDR3: TGTGCCAGCAGATCCGACAGGGCGAACACTGAAGCTTTCTTT. This translates into CASRSDRANTEAFF.

This clone has a single count. The rearrangement links TRBV27 to TRBJ2-7, with a possible D match to TRBD1 (6 bases). Germline-derived CDR1 and CDR2 are MNHEY and SMNVEV (reference sequence). V was pared by 4 bases and J by 0 bases, with 13 bases between. The length of the CDR3 is 15 residues. In DNA, the CDR3 is TGTGCCAGCAGTTCAACAGGGACCAGCTCCTACGAGCAGTACTTC. It codes for CASSSTGTSSYEQYF.

The chain couples TRBV5-1 to TRBJ2-1, with 12 bases identical to TRBD2. The CDR3 is 17 amino acids. V lost 0 bases and J lost 7; bases outside the gene matches: 8. CDR1 is SGHRS and CDR2 is YFSETQ in the germline V gene. The CDR3 region is CASSLVPSGGAQNEQFF. The CDR3 DNA follows: TGCGCCAGCAGCTTGGTCCCTAGCGGGGGGGCACAAAATGAGCAGTTCTTC.

The chain has TRBV14 and TRBJ1-1, with a tentative D call TRBD1 (5 bases). The germline gives CDR1 SGHDN, CDR2 FVKESK. Deletions cut 1 base from V and 2 bases from J, with 8 bases between. The CDR3 has 14 amino acids. As DNA, the CDR3 is TGTGCCAGCAGCCAAGTGCAGGGTAACACTGAAGCTTTCTTT. This codes for CASSQVQGNTEAFF. The full variable domain, rest sourced from reference TRBV14 and TRBJ1-1, is EAGVTQFPSHSVIEKGQTVTLRCDPISGHDNLYWYRRVMGKEIKFLLHFVKESKQDESGMPNNRFLAERTGGTYSTLKVQPAELEDSGVYFCASSQVQGNTEAFFGQGTRLTVV.

Comments on this clone: This sequence may be a read error, since a much larger clone differs from it by one base. The chain combines TRBV4-2 with TRBJ1-1; 7 nucleotides align to TRBD1. J lost 4 bases, V lost 3 bases, and 2 bases had no gene match. The CDR3 is 13 residues long. Looked up from germline, CDR1 is LGHNA and CDR2 is YNFKEQ. Here the CDR3 reads CASSQRQGTEAFF. In DNA, the CDR3 is TGTGCCAGCAGCCAGAGACAGGGCACTGAAGCTTTCTTT.

This rearrangement joins TRBV29-1 to TRBJ1-1; TRBD1 might be the D (6 bases). The CDR3 spans 11 residues. Germline V gene sequence: CDR1 SQVTM, CDR2 ANQGSEA. V lost 7 bases and J lost 3, with 9 bases in between. In nucleotides, the CDR3 is TGCAGCGCCAACAGGGACACTGAAGCTTTCTTT. Translating gives CSANRDTEAFF.

The V and J genes are TRBV5-5 and TRBJ2-7, with D possibly TRBD2 on 5 matching bases. Trimming cost V 6 bases and J 6 bases, with 16 bases left between them. Germline V CDR1 and CDR2: SGHKS, YYEKEE (reference sequence). There are 13 residues in the CDR3. The CDR3 sequence is CASTPPGGLEQYF. CDR3 DNA: TGTGCCAGCACCCCCCCGGGCGGGCTCGAGCAGTACTTC.

The chain employs TRBV19 and TRBJ2-1, with 8 bases identical to TRBD1. There are 15 residues in the CDR3. The germline V gene has CDR1 LNHDA and CDR2 SQIVND (reference sequence). Trimming removed 3 bases from V and 0 bases from J; junction bases left unmatched: 1. The CDR3 sequence is CASSIGQGSYNEQFF. The CDR3 DNA reads as TGTGCCAGTAGTATTGGACAGGGCTCCTACAATGAGCAGTTCTTC.

The chain couples TRBV19 to TRBJ2-3, with TRBD1 as a possible D gene (5 bases). V lost 3 bases and J 3 bases, leaving 13 bases between the germline ends. This CDR3 comprises 15 residues. Germline assignment: CDR1 LNHDA and CDR2 SQIVND (reference sequence). The CDR3: CASSMQGSGTDTQYF. CDR3 bases: TGTGCCAGTAGTATGCAGGGATCCGGGACAGATACGCAGTATTTT.

The chain combines TRBV7-8 with TRBJ1-3, with 8 positions matching TRBD1. V was clipped by 4 bases and J by 8 bases; unmatched bases: 10. This CDR3 region has 15 residues. Germline CDR1 reads SGHVS; CDR2 reads FQNEAQ. Here the CDR3 DNA reads TGTGCCAGCAGCTCCCGGGACAGGTCTTGGGACACCATATATTTT. This sequence encodes CASSSRDRSWDTIYF.

The chain joins TRBV29-1 to TRBJ2-7; possibly TRBD1 for D (6 bases). This CDR3 region has 13 residues. Trimming took off 6 bases at V and 3 bases at J, with 15 bases between the two ends. Germline V gives CDR1 SQVTM, CDR2 ANQGSEA. As DNA, the CDR3 is TGCAGCGTGGCACAGGGAGAGCTCTACGAGCAGTACTTC. It is translated as CSVAQGELYEQYF.

V is TRBV12-5 and J is TRBJ2-5; 8 bases map to TRBD1. The V and J ends lost 1 base and 5 bases, in that order; junction bases with no gene match: 15. The CDR3 runs to 18 residues. CDR1 LGHNT and CDR2 FRNRAP come from the germline V gene. CDR3 sequence (DNA): TGTGCTAGTGGTTTGGGACAGGGGAATTCGGTCATAAGGGAGACCCAGTACTTC. Amino acid sequence: CASGLGQGNSVIRETQYF.

This clone has just one count. This chain joins TRBV24-1 and TRBJ2-2, with D tentatively TRBD2 (6 bases). The CDR3 length is 15 residues. V shed 4 bases and J shed 4 bases, with 12 bases lying between them. Germline assignment: CDR1 KGHDR and CDR2 SFDVKD. The CDR3 loop reads CATSDPRRGTGELFF. For the CDR3, the DNA is TGTGCCACCAGTGACCCCCGGCGGGGCACCGGGGAGCTGTTTTTT.

The genes are TRBV3-1 (or the pseudogene TRBV3-2) and TRBJ2-7, with 7 bases matching TRBD2. Looked up from germline, CDR1 is LGHDT and CDR2 is YNNKEL (reference sequence). The CDR3 spans 16 residues. V lost 3 bases to trimming and J lost 6 bases; unmatched junction nucleotides: 14. The CDR3 coding sequence is TGTGCCAGCAGCCATAAAGTAGGGCTAGCGGTCCGCGAGCAGTACTTC. This encodes CASSHKVGLAVREQYF.

The V and J genes are TRBV4-2 and TRBJ1-1; TRBD1 might be the D (5 bases). With 0 bases removed from V and 0 bases from J, the gap between germline ends came to 14 bases. CDR3 size: 17 residues. Germline-derived CDR1 and CDR2 are LGHNA and YNFKEQ. The CDR3 sequence is CASSQEGAGQLNTEAFF. CDR3 nucleotide sequence: TGTGCCAGCAGCCAAGAAGGGGCAGGACAATTGAACACTGAAGCTTTCTTT.

V is TRBV4-1 and J is TRBJ1-6; a possible D gene is TRBD1 (5 bases). The CDR3 extends over 13 amino acids. Germline V gene data show CDR1 as MGHRA and CDR2 as YSYEKL. V gave up 0 bases and J gave up 10 bases, with 7 bases separating them. This chain's CDR3 is CASSQEGGSPLHF. The CDR3 coding sequence is TGCGCCAGCAGCCAAGAGGGGGGATCACCCCTCCACTTT.

The CDR3 reads CASSFIRGTEAFF. CDR3 sequence (DNA): TGTGCCAGCAGTTTTATTAGGGGTACTGAAGCTTTCTTT. V usage is TRBV27 and J usage is TRBJ1-1, with TRBD1 as a possible D gene (5 bases). Germline V gene data show CDR1 as MNHEY and CDR2 as SMNVEV (reference sequence). There are 13 residues in the CDR3. The V gene lost 3 bases and the J gene lost 5 bases, with 10 bases spanning the gap.